The 10 T cell receptor beta chains in this list originate from one sample, sequenced in a study of T-cell reconstitution after alpha-beta-depleted transplantation in children. Unique molecular identifiers were incorporated into the prepared TCRbeta library. TCRdb re-analysed the PCR reads in MiXCR, keeping a single row per CDR3 protein. The repertoire includes about 230,000 distinct CDR3 sequences, 8.5% to 10% of them detected once, and over 5% sits in the top ten. Sequencing used PBMCs from the stem cell graft donor, obtained from the stem cell graft. The receptor source for this set is a human donor who donated a stem cell graft to a child with acute lymphoblastic leukemia.

This clonotype showed up many times. The genes are TRBV6-2 or TRBV6-3 and TRBJ1-5; D is perhaps TRBD1 (6 bases). With 4 bases removed from V and 1 base from J, the gap between germline ends came to 11 bases. This CDR3 spans 15 amino acids. Germline lookup yields CDR1 MNHEY and CDR2 SVGEGT. The CDR3 nucleotides read TGTGCCAGCAGTTCAGGGGTCGTGAGCAATCAGCCCCAGCATTTT. Translating it yields CASSSGVVSNQPQHF.

V usage is TRBV7-2 and J usage is TRBJ2-7; D not resolved. The V end lost 1 base, the J end lost 3 bases, and 10 bases lay between the germline ends. The length of the CDR3 is 14 residues. Germline V gene lookup returns CDR1 SGHTA and CDR2 FQGNSA. The CDR3 region is CASSLGITRYEQYF. The CDR3 coding sequence is TGTGCCAGCAGCTTAGGGATCACTCGCTACGAGCAGTACTTC.

The V call is TRBV9, the J call TRBJ1-4; tentatively, D is TRBD1 (5 bases). CDR1 is SGDLS, CDR2 YYNGEE, per germline. Trimming took off 3 bases at V and 3 bases at J, with 15 bases between the two ends. The CDR3 covers 16 residues. CDR3 in amino acids: CASSGGPGLPNEKLFF. The CDR3 region has the DNA TGTGCCAGCAGCGGAGGACCGGGACTGCCTAATGAAAAACTGTTTTTT.

This clonotype has more than one count but fewer than ten. The V and J genes are TRBV7-2 and TRBJ1-5; TRBD1 matches 9 bases. The germline CDR1 and CDR2 sequences are SGHTA and FQGNSA. This CDR3 region has 15 residues. V shed 5 bases and J 1 base; nucleotides not matched to a gene: 3. The CDR3 is CASSQTGGSNQPQHF. CDR3 nucleotides: TGTGCCAGCAGCCAGACAGGGGGAAGCAATCAGCCCCAGCATTTT.

This chain uses TRBV7-6 with TRBJ1-1; D ambiguous. V gave up 1 base and J gave up 0 bases, with 6 bases separating them. Germline CDR1 and CDR2: SGHVS and FNYEAQ. This CDR3 spans 14 amino acids. In DNA, the CDR3 is TGTGCCAGCAGCTTAGAACAGATGAACACTGAAGCTTTCTTT. Amino acid sequence: CASSLEQMNTEAFF.

This clonotype was counted only a few times. The rearrangement joins TRBV6-5 to TRBJ2-7, with TRBD1 identical over 8 bases. J gave up 6 bases and V 2 bases, and 9 bases lay outside the gene matches. The germline CDR1 and CDR2 sequences are MNHEY and SVGAGI. The CDR3 length is 15 residues. CDR3 amino acids: CASSYLGQGLGEQYF. CDR3 sequence (DNA): TGTGCCAGCAGTTACCTTGGACAGGGTCTAGGCGAGCAGTACTTC.

This clonotype was observed a few times. The junction departs from the called germline gene at one end, perhaps through a read error. V gene TRBV6-5 combines with J gene TRBJ1-6; 10 nucleotides line up with TRBD1. Germline V gene data show CDR1 as MNHEY and CDR2 as SVGAGI. CDR3 length: 18 amino acids. The CDR3 region has the DNA TGTGCCAGCAGTTACTCGACAGGGGGCTACAGCGGCCATTCACGCCTCCACTTT. It is translated as CASSYSTGGYSGHSRLHF.

This clonotype was counted only a few times. The chain has TRBV10-3 and TRBJ2-3; D is unclear. V lost 10 bases to trimming and J lost 0 bases, with 14 bases between them. This CDR3 is built from 14 residues. CDR1 and CDR2 (germline): ENHRY, SYGVKD. The CDR3 coding sequence is TGTGCCACCGCGATCCGGCTAAGCACAGATACGCAGTATTTT. Its protein product is CATAIRLSTDTQYF.

This chain uses TRBV4-1 with TRBJ1-2; no clear D. Germline V lookup: CDR1 MGHRA, CDR2 YSYEKL. The CDR3 is 15 residues long. Trimming took off 3 bases at V and 0 bases at J, with 11 bases between the two ends. CDR3 residues: CASSQQDLSNYGYTF. In DNA form, the CDR3 reads TGCGCCAGCAGCCAGCAGGATCTCTCTAACTATGGCTACACCTTC.

There are many counts of this clonotype. The chain carries TRBV7-2 and TRBJ2-5; D is uncertain. Germline V CDR1 and CDR2: SGHTA, FQGNSA. The CDR3 has 13 amino acids. V dropped 5 bases and J dropped 7 bases, with 14 bases sitting between them. The CDR3 protein is CASSPSQGGTQYF. Here the CDR3 DNA reads TGTGCCAGCAGCCCCTCCCAAGGCGGGACCCAGTACTTC.